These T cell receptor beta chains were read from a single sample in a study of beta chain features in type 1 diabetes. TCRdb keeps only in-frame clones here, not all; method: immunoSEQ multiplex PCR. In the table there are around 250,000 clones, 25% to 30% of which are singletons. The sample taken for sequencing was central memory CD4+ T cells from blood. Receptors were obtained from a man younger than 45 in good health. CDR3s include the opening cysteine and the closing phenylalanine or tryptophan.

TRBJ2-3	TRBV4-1	CASSQESNTITDTQYF
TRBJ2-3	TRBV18	CASSPPSGVDTQYF
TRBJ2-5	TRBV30	CAWSGTSGRSQETQYF
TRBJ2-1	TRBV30	CAWRRQANSYNEQFF
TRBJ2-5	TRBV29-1	CSVERPPETQYF
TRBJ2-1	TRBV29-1	CSVEETVDEQFF
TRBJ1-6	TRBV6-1	CASGGFNNSPLHF
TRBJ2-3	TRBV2	CASSDRVGTDTQYF
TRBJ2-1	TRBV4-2	CASSQVTGTSEQFF
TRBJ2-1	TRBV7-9	CASSLTTSSLRGEQFF
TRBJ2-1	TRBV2	CASSESVEQFF
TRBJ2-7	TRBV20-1	CSARPDYEQYF
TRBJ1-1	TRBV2	CASQTEGNTEAFF
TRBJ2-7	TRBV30	CAWSVRDKGEQYF
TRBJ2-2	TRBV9	CASSPTETPTGELFF
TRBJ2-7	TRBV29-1	CSVEGGIAHEQYF
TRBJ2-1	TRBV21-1	CASSQEDRVNGMGSYNEQFF
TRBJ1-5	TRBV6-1	CASRSPGRGLQPQHF
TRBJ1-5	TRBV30	CAWGTGGDQPQHF
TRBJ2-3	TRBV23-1	CASSHRTSGSPDTQYF
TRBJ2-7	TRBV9	CASSVRDYTYEQYF
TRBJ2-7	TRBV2	CASSLGTGVREQYF
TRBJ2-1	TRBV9	CASSVGTSASNEQFF
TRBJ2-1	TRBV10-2	CASSEPSWVPEQFF
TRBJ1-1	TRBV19	CASSRSYMNTEAFF
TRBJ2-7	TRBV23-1	CASSLDGTYEQYF
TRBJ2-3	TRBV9	CASAFGGLSTDTQYF
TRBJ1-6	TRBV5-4	CASSPGQGFNSPLHF
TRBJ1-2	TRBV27	CASSLGGTHPYGYTF
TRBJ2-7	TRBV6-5	CASSYSRDRGYEQYF
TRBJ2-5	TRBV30	CAWTNQETQYF
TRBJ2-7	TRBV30	CAWSVTGPTSYEQYF
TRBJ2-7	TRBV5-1	CASSFSLNRASYEQYF
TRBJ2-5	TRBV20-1	CSARGGETQYF
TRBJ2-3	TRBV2	CASSEFGRNTQYF
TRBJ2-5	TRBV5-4	CASSTPGLDQETQYF
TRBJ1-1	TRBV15	CATSAPGQNTEAFF
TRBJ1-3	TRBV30	CAWSWTGGGNTIYF
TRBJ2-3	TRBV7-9	CASSLGQRTDTQYF
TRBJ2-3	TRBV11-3	CASSLTSSTDTQYF
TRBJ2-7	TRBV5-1	CASSLGQGGYEQYF
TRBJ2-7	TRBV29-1	CSVLAGGLYEQYF
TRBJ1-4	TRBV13	CASSNMFGGRGEKLFF
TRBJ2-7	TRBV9	CASSPGEGPAYEQYF
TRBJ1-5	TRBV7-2	CASSLQRQGHQPQHF
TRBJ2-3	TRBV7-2	CASSPSGVTDTQYF
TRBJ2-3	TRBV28	CASALAGGTDTQYF
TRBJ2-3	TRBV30	CAWADRLGTDTQYF
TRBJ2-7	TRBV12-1	CASSVGTLSLYEQYF
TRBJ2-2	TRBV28	CASAPGQSYTGELFF
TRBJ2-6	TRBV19	CASSTGTPRSGANVLTF